The entry that follows covers one T cell receptor (beta chain) sequence. This CDR3 spans 16 amino acids. V was clipped by 0 bases and J by 13 bases, with 24 bases between them. Germline V gene sequence: CDR1 MNHNY, CDR2 SVGAGI (reference sequence). The sample is drawn from a study of blood T cell repertoires in COVID-19. Study at large: Sites in the United States, Italy and Spain provided acute and convalescent COVID-19 samples. Sample material is recorded as cDNA or gDNA derived from T cells, B-cell-depleted T cells, or PBMCs.

Original data processing: Using reference gene primer amplification, nucleated cell counts were estimated. Profiled with immunoSEQ multiplex PCR; TCRdb holds only in-frame clones, not every one. The V and J calls and the clone size are those of that table, but D and trimming were determined from the DNA. The sample holds roughly 140,000 clones, approximately 85% seen once. Input material: peripheral blood. The receptor comes from a woman aged 60-75 years with COVID-19, enrolled during active disease. The chain uses TRBV6-6 and TRBJ1-1; no reliable D call. Here the CDR3 reads CASSYSIRVGDVIGFF. Here the CDR3 DNA reads TGTGCCAGCAGTTACTCGATAAGGGTGGGAGATGTGATCGGTTTCTTT.